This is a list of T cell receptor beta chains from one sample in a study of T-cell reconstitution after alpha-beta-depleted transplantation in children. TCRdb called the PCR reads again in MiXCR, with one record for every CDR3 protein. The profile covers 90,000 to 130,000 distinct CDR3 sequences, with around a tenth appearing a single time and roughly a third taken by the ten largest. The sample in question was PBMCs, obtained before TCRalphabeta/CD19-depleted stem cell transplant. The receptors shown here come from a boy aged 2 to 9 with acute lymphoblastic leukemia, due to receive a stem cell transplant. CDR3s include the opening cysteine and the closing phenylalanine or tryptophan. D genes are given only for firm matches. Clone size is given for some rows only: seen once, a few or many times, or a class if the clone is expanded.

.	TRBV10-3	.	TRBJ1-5	TGTGCCATCAGTGTTAGGGGGGGTCAGCCCCAGCATTTT	CAISVRGGQPQHF
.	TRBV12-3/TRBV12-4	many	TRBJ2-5	TGTGCCAGCAGGGGTACAGGCCAAGAGACCCAGTACTTC	CASRGTGQETQYF
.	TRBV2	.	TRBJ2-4	TGTGCCAGCAGGGACGACAAAAACATTCAGTACTTC	CASRDDKNIQYF
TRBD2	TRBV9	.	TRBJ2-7	TGTGCCAGCAGCGTAGCCCGCGGGAGTGTCTACGAGCAGTACTTC	CASSVARGSVYEQYF
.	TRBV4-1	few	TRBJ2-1	TGCGCCAGCAGCCGCCCATCCCAGGGGCTCCTCTACAATGAGCAGTTCTTC	CASSRPSQGLLYNEQFF
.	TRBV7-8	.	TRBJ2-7	TGTGCCAGCAGCTTAGAATGGGCTACAGGGCATTATGGGTACGAGCAGTACTTC	CASSLEWATGHYGYEQYF
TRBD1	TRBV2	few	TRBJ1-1	TGTGCCAGTAGGGACAGGTTTAACGCTGAAGCTTTCTTT	CASRDRFNAEAFF
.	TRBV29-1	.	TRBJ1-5	TGCAGCGTTGAAGACGGGGTCGGGCAGCCCCAGCATTTT	CSVEDGVGQPQHF
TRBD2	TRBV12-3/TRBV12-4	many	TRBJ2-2	TGTGCCAGCAGTCTAGCGGGAGGTAGCACCGGGGAGCTGTTTTTT	CASSLAGGSTGELFF
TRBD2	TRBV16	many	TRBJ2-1	TGTGCCAGCAGCCAGGGACTAGCGGCCTACAATGAGCAGTTCTTC	CASSQGLAAYNEQFF
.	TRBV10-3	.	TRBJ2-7	TGTGCCATCAGTGATGGAGCGAACGAGCAGTGCTTC	CAISDGANEQCF
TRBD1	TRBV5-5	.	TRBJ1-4	TGTGCCAGCAGCCCTGAGGGACAGGTTAATGAAAAACTGTTTTTT	CASSPEGQVNEKLFF
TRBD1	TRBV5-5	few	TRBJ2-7	TGTGCCAGCAGCTTGGGACAGGGTGGGGGTAAGTTCCTCTACGAGCAGTACTTC	CASSLGQGGGKFLYEQYF
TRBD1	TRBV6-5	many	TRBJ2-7	TGTGCCAGCAGTTACTTCGGGACAGACACGCATCAGTACTTC	CASSYFGTDTHQYF
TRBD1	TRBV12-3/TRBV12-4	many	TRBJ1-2	TGTGCCAGTGGACAGGGTAACTATGGCTACACCTTC	CASGQGNYGYTF
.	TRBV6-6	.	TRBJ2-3	TGTGCCAGCCAAGGCAGTAGCACAGATACGCAGTATTTT	CASQGSSTDTQYF
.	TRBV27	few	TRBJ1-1	TGTGCCAGCAGCAATTTAGGGGGGGGATTAATGAACACTGAAGCTTTCTTT	CASSNLGGGLMNTEAFF
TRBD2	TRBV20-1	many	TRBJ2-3	TGCAGTGCTAGACCCCCAAGGGGGACTAGCACGTATACGCAGTATTTT	CSARPPRGTSTYTQYF
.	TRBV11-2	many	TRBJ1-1	TGTGCCAGCAGCTTATCGGGAAACACTGAAGCTTTCTTT	CASSLSGNTEAFF
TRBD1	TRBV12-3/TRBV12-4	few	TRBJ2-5	TGTGCCAGCAGTTTAGTGGGACAGGGCCGGCAAGAGACCCAGTACTTC	CASSLVGQGRQETQYF
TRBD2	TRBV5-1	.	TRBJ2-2	TGCGCCAGCAGCTTGGTTCGGACTAGCGACAACACCGGGGAGCTGTTTTTT	CASSLVRTSDNTGELFF
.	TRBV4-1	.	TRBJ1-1	TGCGCCAGCAGCCAGTGGGGCAGGGAAGCTTTCTTT	CASSQWGREAFF
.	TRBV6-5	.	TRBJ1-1	TGTGCCAGCAGTTACGGGAGCACGTACTCGAACACTGAAGCTTTCTTT	CASSYGSTYSNTEAFF
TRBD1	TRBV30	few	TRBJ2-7	TGTGCCTGGAGTGTTGCAGGGGGCTACGAGCAGTACTTC	CAWSVAGGYEQYF
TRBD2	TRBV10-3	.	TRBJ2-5	TGTGCCACCCGGGGGGGCCAAGAGACCCAGTACTTC	CATRGGQETQYF
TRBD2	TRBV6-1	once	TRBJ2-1	TGTGCCAGCAAGCTAGCGGGAGGATCCTACAATGAGCAGTTCTTC	CASKLAGGSYNEQFF
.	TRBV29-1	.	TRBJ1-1	TGCAGCGGGAGGGGGGGAATGAACACTGAAGCTTTCTTT	CSGRGGMNTEAFF
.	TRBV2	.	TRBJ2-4	TGTGCCAGCACGTTCTCTAGACAGGAAAAAAACATTCAGTACTTC	CASTFSRQEKNIQYF
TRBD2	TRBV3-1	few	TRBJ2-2	TGTGCCAGCAGCCTAGCGGGAGGGCAGACCGGGGAGCTGTTTTTT	CASSLAGGQTGELFF
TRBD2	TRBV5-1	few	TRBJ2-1	TGCGCCAGCAGCGCCTTCGGCCAGCGGGAGTCCCATGAGCAGTTCTTC	CASSAFGQRESHEQFF
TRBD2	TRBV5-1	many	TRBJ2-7	TGCGCCAGCAGCGAGGGACTAGCGGGAACCTACGAGCAGTACTTC	CASSEGLAGTYEQYF
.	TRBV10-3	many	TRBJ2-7	TGTGCCATCAGCCCGAGTGGGGGAATGGGCTCCTACGAGCAGTACTTC	CAISPSGGMGSYEQYF
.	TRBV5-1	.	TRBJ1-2	TGCGCCAGCAGCTGGGGGGGTTCAAGGGACTATGGCTACACCTTC	CASSWGGSRDYGYTF
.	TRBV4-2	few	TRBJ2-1	TGTGCCAGCAGCCGGGCGGAGACCTACAATGAGCAGTTCTTC	CASSRAETYNEQFF
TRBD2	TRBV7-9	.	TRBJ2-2	TGTGCCAGCAGCTTCCTTGGACTAGCGAGTCCGTTCACCGGGGAGCTGTTTTTT	CASSFLGLASPFTGELFF
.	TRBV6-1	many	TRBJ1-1	TGTGCCAGCAGAAGTTACACTGAAGCTTTCTTT	CASRSYTEAFF
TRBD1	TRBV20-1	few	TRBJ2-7	TGCAGTGCTAAAAGGGACAGCCTCTCCTACGAGCAGTACTTC	CSAKRDSLSYEQYF
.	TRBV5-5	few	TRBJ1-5	TGTGCCAGCAGCTTGCACACGGGGGGGAGCAATCAGCCCCAGCATTTT	CASSLHTGGSNQPQHF
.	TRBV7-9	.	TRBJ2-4	TGTGCCAGCAGCCCTGGCCAGTGGGCCAAAAACATTCAGTACTTC	CASSPGQWAKNIQYF
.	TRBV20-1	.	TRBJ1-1	TGCAGTGCTCGAGTAAATAGGAACACTGAAGCTTTCTTT	CSARVNRNTEAFF
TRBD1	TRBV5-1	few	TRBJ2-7	TGCGCCAGCAGGCGTCGACAGGGCTACGAGCAGTACTTC	CASRRRQGYEQYF
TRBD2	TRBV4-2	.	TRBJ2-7	TGTGCCAGCAGCCAAGACACTAGCGGGACTTTCTCCTACGAGCAGTACTTC	CASSQDTSGTFSYEQYF
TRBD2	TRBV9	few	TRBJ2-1	TGTGCCAGCAGCGACCCGGTGGCTAGCGGGAGCCGCGAGCAGTTCTTC	CASSDPVASGSREQFF
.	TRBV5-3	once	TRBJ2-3	TGTGCCAGCAGCCAATCCCTGGATACGCAGTATTTT	CASSQSLDTQYF